One and the same sample provided the 20 T cell receptor beta chains below, sequenced in a study of human T cells and chemical hapten exposure. Unfractionated whole blood was the source from which total RNA was extracted. TCRdb recomputed calls from the 5' RACE reads with MiXCR, one row per CDR3 protein. The table has about 140,000 distinct CDR3 sequences, roughly 4% seen once; the top ten hold around 1.4%. The receptor set was obtained from a female donor in good health.

The chain is built from TRBV2 and TRBJ1-5, with 11 positions matching TRBD1. From germline, CDR1 is SNHLY and CDR2 FYNNEI. The trim removed 7 bases at V and 3 bases at J, leaving 11 bases unmatched. CDR3 length: 17 amino acids. The CDR3 DNA reads TGTGCCAGCACCCAAGATGGACAGGGGGCTTTCAATCAGCCCCAGCATTTT. This codes for CASTQDGQGAFNQPQHF.

This clonotype has a count of ten or more. The chain carries TRBV20-1 and TRBJ2-1, with D possibly TRBD1 on 5 matching bases. The CDR3 spans 16 residues. Between the trimmed V and J ends, which lost 0 bases and 0 bases, there was a span of 12 bases. Germline V gene data show CDR1 as DFQATT and CDR2 as SNEGSKA (reference sequence). CDR3 residues: CSARDTGHSSYNEQFF. Written as DNA, the CDR3 is TGCAGTGCTAGAGATACAGGCCACAGCTCCTACAATGAGCAGTTCTTC.

This clonotype appeared many times. The V call is TRBV5-1, the J call TRBJ2-7; D remains ambiguous. Per the germline V gene, CDR1 is SGHRS and CDR2 is YFSETQ. The CDR3 has 14 residues. Trimming took 2 bases from V and 2 from J, leaving 11 bases between them. The CDR3 DNA sequence: TGCGCCAGCAGCTTTTTCGGCGCAACCTACGAGCAGTACTTC. Translation gives CASSFFGATYEQYF.

The chain links TRBV6-6 to TRBJ1-5; no firm D call. V lost 0 bases and J lost 3, with 12 bases in between. CDR1 MNHNY and CDR2 SVGAGI come from the germline V gene (reference sequence). The CDR3 runs to 16 residues. The CDR3 sequence is CASSYSIWRDNQPQHF. DNA for the CDR3: TGTGCCAGCAGTTACTCGATTTGGAGAGACAATCAGCCCCAGCATTTT.

This clonotype has ten or more counts. The CDR3 DNA reads TGTGCCAGCAGTTTATCCCCGGCCCACACAGATACGCAGTATTTT. Residues: CASSLSPAHTDTQYF. The chain carries TRBV28 and TRBJ2-3; D is uncertain. Germline V gene lookup returns CDR1 MDHEN and CDR2 SYDVKM. This CDR3 has 15 amino acids. The V and J ends lost 1 base and 2 bases respectively, with 10 bases between them.

This clonotype was picked up a small number of times. V and J are TRBV12-3 or TRBV12-4 and TRBJ1-2; the match to TRBD1 covers 7 bases. Trimming at V came to 4 bases and at J to 4 bases, leaving 3 bases not matched to a gene. The CDR3 length is 13 residues. CDR3 residues: CASSWDSPYGYTF. The CDR3 nucleotides are TGTGCCAGCAGTTGGGACAGCCCCTATGGCTACACCTTC.

This clonotype occurred a few times. This chain links TRBV29-1 with TRBJ2-6; weak D call: TRBD1 (6 bases). Germline-derived CDR1 and CDR2 are SQVTM and ANQGSEA. V dropped 0 bases and J dropped 1 base, with 19 bases sitting between them. The CDR3 has 19 amino acids. The CDR3 nucleotides read TGCAGCGTTGAAGAGGAAGCGACAGGTGTACGTTCTGGGGCCAACGTCCTGACTTTC. Its translation is CSVEEEATGVRSGANVLTF.

There are many counts of this clonotype. The chain is built from TRBV20-1 and TRBJ2-5; D is unclear. There are 13 residues in the CDR3. V was cut by 3 bases and J by 1 base, with 9 bases left in between. The germline gives CDR1 DFQATT, CDR2 SNEGSKA (reference sequence). DNA for the CDR3: TGCAGTGCTAGTTTTGACTTCCAAGAGACCCAGTACTTC. Protein: CSASFDFQETQYF.

This clonotype was recorded many times. The chain has TRBV28 and TRBJ2-1, with TRBD1 as a possible D gene (6 bases). The germline gives CDR1 MDHEN, CDR2 SYDVKM. There are 13 residues in the CDR3. Trimming took 7 bases from V and 4 from J, leaving 11 bases between them. The CDR3 reads CASTIGGYNEQFF. The CDR3 DNA is TGTGCCAGCACTATAGGGGGTTACAATGAGCAGTTCTTC. The whole variable domain, remainder taken from reference TRBV28 and TRBJ2-1, is DVKVTQSSRYLVKRTGEKVFLECVQDMDHENMFWYRQDPGLGLRLIYFSYDVKMKEKGDIPEGYSVSREKKERFSLILESASTNQTSMYLCASTIGGYNEQFFGPGTRLTVL.

This clonotype occurred many times. The chain uses TRBV7-2 and TRBJ2-3; 9 nucleotides align to TRBD2. CDR1 is SGHTA and CDR2 is FQGNSA in the germline V gene. The CDR3 is 16 residues long. The V segment lost 8 bases and the J segment 1 base; nucleotides outside the gene matches: 10. The CDR3 here is CASDQWVAGGTDTQYF. The CDR3, as DNA: TGTGCCAGCGATCAGTGGGTAGCGGGGGGCACAGATACGCAGTATTTT. The full variable domain, completed using reference TRBV7-2 and TRBJ2-3, is GAGVSQSPSNKVTEKGKDVELRCDPISGHTALYWYRQSLGQGLEFLIYFQGNSAPDKSGLPSDRFSAERTGGSVSTLTIQRTQQEDSAVYLCASDQWVAGGTDTQYFGPGTRLTVL.

This clonotype has ten or more counts. The chain links TRBV28 to TRBJ1-5; no clear D gene. Germline loops: CDR1 MDHEN, CDR2 SYDVKM. Trimming took 1 base from V and 3 from J, leaving 1 base between them. The CDR3 has 12 amino acids. The CDR3 loop reads CASSLFNQPQHF. CDR3 DNA: TGTGCCAGCAGTTTATTCAATCAGCCCCAGCATTTT.

In its sample, this clonotype was seen many times. The V gene is TRBV12-3 or TRBV12-4, the J gene TRBJ2-3; weak D call: TRBD1 (5 bases). Trimming removed 3 bases from V and 6 bases from J, with 13 bases in between. CDR3 size: 14 residues. The chain's CDR3 is CASSFQGPWDTQYF. The DNA of the CDR3 is TGTGCCAGCAGTTTTCAGGGTCCATGGGATACGCAGTATTTT.

This clonotype was detected only a few times. The chain recombines TRBV20-1 with TRBJ1-6; D is unclear. Germline CDR1 reads DFQATT; CDR2 reads SNEGSKA (reference sequence). CDR3 size: 17 residues. Between the trimmed V and J ends, which lost 4 bases and 10 bases, there was a span of 26 bases. This CDR3 is CSATQEDQNPRGSPLHF. In DNA form, the CDR3 reads TGCAGTGCTACCCAGGAGGACCAAAACCCCCGTGGCTCACCCCTCCACTTT.

This clonotype was seen a few times. The chain joins TRBV28 to TRBJ2-5; TRBD1 agrees at 8 bases. The CDR3 runs to 15 residues. Germline V gene sequence: CDR1 MDHEN, CDR2 SYDVKM. The junction had 8 bases not matched to a gene; V was cut back by 4 bases and J by 4 bases. CDR3 bases: TGTGCCAGCAGTTACCCGGACAGGGTAAGAGAGACCCAGTACTTC. Translating gives CASSYPDRVRETQYF.

At least ten counts were recorded for this clonotype. V usage is TRBV10-3 and J usage is TRBJ1-1, with D unclear. The CDR3 has 12 amino acids. Trimming took off 10 bases at V and 5 bases at J, with 14 bases between the two ends. CDR1 is ENHRY, CDR2 SYGVKD, per germline. This CDR3 is CATGVFRTEAFF. CDR3 bases: TGTGCCACCGGGGTATTTCGGACTGAAGCTTTCTTT.

The sample holds many counts of this clonotype. V is TRBV25-1 and J is TRBJ2-1, with TRBD1 as a possible D gene (5 bases). This CDR3 region has 14 residues. The germline V gene encodes CDR1 MGHDK and CDR2 SYGVNS. V shed 3 bases and J shed 6 bases, with 12 bases lying between them. CDR3 DNA: TGTGCCAGCAGTGAGCAGGGTATACGCAATGAGCAGTTCTTC. Protein: CASSEQGIRNEQFF.

This clonotype has at least ten counts. The chain couples TRBV7-9 to TRBJ1-1; D unresolved. This CDR3 region has 14 residues. The V gene lost 7 bases and the J gene lost 2 bases, with 14 bases spanning the gap. Germline CDR1 SEHNR, CDR2 FQNEAQ (reference sequence). CDR3 nucleotides: TGTGCCAGCACCGCCGAGACCCCCAACACTGAAGCTTTCTTT. Amino acids: CASTAETPNTEAFF. Based on the CDR3 plus reference TRBV7-9 and TRBJ1-1, the full variable domain is DTGVSQNPRHKITKRGQNVTFRCDPISEHNRLYWYRQTLGQGPEFLTYFQNEAQLEKSRLLSDRFSAERPKGSFSTLEIQRTEQGDSAMYLCASTAETPNTEAFFGQGTRLTVV.

This clonotype has ten or more counts. The genes are TRBV12-3 or TRBV12-4 and TRBJ1-1, with D possibly TRBD1 on 5 matching bases. CDR3 length: 14 residues. The V gene lost 2 bases and the J gene lost 3 bases, with 10 bases spanning the gap. The CDR3 loop reads CASSLLGRDTEAFF. CDR3 nucleotide sequence: TGTGCCAGCAGTTTACTGGGACGTGACACTGAAGCTTTCTTT.

This clonotype has ten or more counts. The chain recombines TRBV20-1 with TRBJ1-2; perhaps TRBD1 as D (6 bases). With 3 bases removed from V and 7 bases from J, the gap between germline ends came to 9 bases. Germline CDR1 reads DFQATT; CDR2 reads SNEGSKA (reference sequence). The CDR3 has 11 amino acids. The CDR3 DNA sequence: TGCAGTGCTAGTAGGGGGGTTGGCTACACCTTC. Encoded protein: CSASRGVGYTF.

In its sample, this clonotype was seen many times. The CDR3 loop reads CSARQGLGEAFF. The CDR3 bases are TGCAGCGCCCGACAGGGTCTCGGTGAAGCTTTCTTT. The chain uses TRBV29-1 and TRBJ1-1, with 7 nucleotides matching TRBD1. CDR1 SQVTM and CDR2 ANQGSEA come from the germline V gene. This CDR3 comprises 12 residues. Trimming at V came to 7 bases and at J to 7 bases, leaving 9 bases not matched to a gene.